A single sample gave rise to the 8 T cell receptor beta chains below, sequenced in a study of identifying expanded T cells in peripheral blood (dated by TCRdb to about 2019). Library method: the immunoSEQ multiplex PCR assay. TCRdb took over this immuneACCESS table, retaining in-frame rearrangements with V and J assigned. Such tables are incomplete; in checked studies, under half of the missing clones stem from an unresolved V gene, and the remainder is unexplained. In this sample the table shows tens of thousands of clones, approximately 82% of which occur a single time. Jointly, the top ten make up about a fifth of the sample. Sequenced material: blood. The receptor source for this set is a person aged 18 to 75 in good health.

The chain has TRBV5-4 and TRBJ1-1, with 9 bases that match TRBD1. This CDR3 spans 14 amino acids. Trimming at V came to 4 bases and at J to 7 bases, leaving 8 bases not matched to a gene. Per germline, CDR1 SGHNT and CDR2 YYREEE (reference sequence). The DNA of the CDR3 is TGTGCCAGCAGCCCGGGACAGGGTCGAGGTGAAGCTTTCTTT. It specifies CASSPGQGRGEAFF. The complete variable domain, with remaining parts taken from reference TRBV5-4 and TRBJ1-1, reads ETGVTQSPTHLIKTRGQQVTLRCSSQSGHNTVSWYQQALGQGPQFIFQYYREEENGRGNFPPRFSGLQFPNYSSELNVNALELDDSALYLCASSPGQGRGEAFFGQGTRLTVV.

The gene calls are TRBV5-4 and TRBJ2-2, with a weak D call TRBD2 (7 bases). The V gene lost 5 bases and the J gene lost 4 bases, with 18 bases spanning the gap. This CDR3 comprises 16 residues. From germline, CDR1 is SGHNT and CDR2 YYREEE (reference sequence). The CDR3 loop is CASRSGGGRGTGELFF. The CDR3 nucleotides are TGTGCCAGCAGATCGGGGGGCGGTCGAGGCACCGGGGAGCTGTTTTTT.

V and J are TRBV30 and TRBJ1-3; TRBD1 matches at 7 bases. After removal of 4 bases from V and 3 bases from J, the junction contained 3 bases not matched to a gene. Germline values: CDR1 GTSNPN, CDR2 SVGIG (reference sequence). The CDR3 has 13 residues. CDR3 nucleotides: TGTGCCTGGAACAGGGGTGTTGGAAACACCATATATTTT. The encoded protein is CAWNRGVGNTIYF.

The chain uses TRBV7-2 and TRBJ2-7, with D tentatively TRBD1 (6 bases). The V gene lost 1 base and the J gene lost 5 bases, with 9 bases spanning the gap. The length of the CDR3 is 13 residues. Per the germline V gene, CDR1 is SGHTA and CDR2 is FQGNSA. The CDR3 loop reads CASSLVGTNEQYF. For the CDR3, the DNA is TGTGCCAGCAGCTTAGTAGGGACAAACGAGCAGTACTTC.

This clone was observed a handful of times. The V gene is TRBV30, the J gene TRBJ1-2, with D maybe TRBD1 (5 bases). The CDR3 length is 12 residues. Trimming pared 2 bases from V and 5 bases from J, leaving 9 bases between. Per germline, CDR1 GTSNPN and CDR2 SVGIG (reference sequence). In nucleotides, the CDR3 is TGTGCCTGGAGTAGGGACCTATATGGCTACACCTTC. Protein product: CAWSRDLYGYTF.

The CDR3 nucleotides read TGTGCCAGCAGTTCCACAGGGGGCTGGACTGAAGCTTTCTTT. Amino acids: CASSSTGGWTEAFF. The rearrangement uses TRBV6-1 and TRBJ1-1; the match to TRBD1 covers 9 bases. The ends lost 5 bases at V and 5 bases at J; junction bases unmatched: 6. The germline CDR1 and CDR2 sequences are MNHNS and SASEGT. The CDR3 spans 14 residues.

This clone is deemed medium-sized. As DNA, the CDR3 is TGTGCCAGCAGGGACGGTCAATTGAACACTGAAGCTTTCTTT. Translation: CASRDGQLNTEAFF. The chain employs TRBV27 and TRBJ1-1; D unresolved. The CDR3 runs 14 residues. V dropped 6 bases and J dropped 0 bases, with 11 bases sitting between them. Germline assignment: CDR1 MNHEY and CDR2 SMNVEV (reference sequence).

This clone was recorded a few times. The chain employs TRBV5-5 and TRBJ1-5, with TRBD1 as a possible D gene (6 bases). Germline CDR1 SGHKS, CDR2 YYEKEE (reference sequence). Trimming pared 3 bases from V and 4 bases from J, leaving 17 bases between. This CDR3 has 16 amino acids. For the CDR3, the DNA is TGTGCCAGCAGCTCCGTTGGGGGGGGCGTAAATCAGCCCCAGCATTTT. Translation: CASSSVGGGVNQPQHF.